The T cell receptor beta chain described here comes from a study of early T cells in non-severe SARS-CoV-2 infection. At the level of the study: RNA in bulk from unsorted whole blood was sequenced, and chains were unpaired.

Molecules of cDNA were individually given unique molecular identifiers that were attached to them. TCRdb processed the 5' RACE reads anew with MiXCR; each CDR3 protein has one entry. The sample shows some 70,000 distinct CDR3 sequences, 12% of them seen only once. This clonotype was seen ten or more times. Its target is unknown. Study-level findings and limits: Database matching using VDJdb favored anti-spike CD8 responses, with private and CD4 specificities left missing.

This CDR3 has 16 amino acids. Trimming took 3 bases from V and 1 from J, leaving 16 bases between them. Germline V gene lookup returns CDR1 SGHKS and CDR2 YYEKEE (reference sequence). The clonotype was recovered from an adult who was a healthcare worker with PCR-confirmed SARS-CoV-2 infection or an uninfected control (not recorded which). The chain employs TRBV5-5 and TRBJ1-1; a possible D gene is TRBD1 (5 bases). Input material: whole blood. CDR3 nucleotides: TGTGCCAGCAGCTCCTTATCGAGGACAACGAACACTGAAGCTTTCTTT. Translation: CASSSLSRTTNTEAFF.